Listed here are 14 T cell receptor beta chains from one sample, sequenced in a study of T cells in localized non-small cell lung cancer. Sequenced by immunoSEQ multiplex PCR; TCRdb stores in-frame clones only, minus some. The table lists around 130,000 clones, roughly nine tenths of them singletons. The sample consisted of peripheral blood, taken before any cancer treatment. The receptors were gathered from a female donor aged 60 or older with stage I lung adenocarcinoma.

Written as DNA, the CDR3 is TGTGCCAGCAGCGTAGGTGCTAGCGGAACCACAGATACGCAGTATTTT. It encodes CASSVGASGTTDTQYF. This chain connects TRBV9 to TRBJ2-3; 7 nucleotides agree with TRBD2. The CDR3 contains 16 residues. J gave up 2 bases and V 0 bases, and 6 bases lay outside the gene matches. Looked up from germline, CDR1 is SGDLS and CDR2 is YYNGEE.

The rearrangement joins TRBV5-6 to TRBJ2-7; D may be TRBD2 (5 bases). The germline gives CDR1 SGHDT, CDR2 YYEEEE. The length of the CDR3 is 16 residues. Trimming stripped 0 bases from V and 2 bases from J, with 15 bases between. DNA of the CDR3: TGTGCCAGCAGCTTGGCCAGCAGCGGATCAGCCTACGAGCAGTACTTC. It encodes CASSLASSGSAYEQYF.

V and J are TRBV11-3 and TRBJ2-7, with D perhaps assigned TRBD1 or TRBD2 (6 bases each). The germline gives CDR1 SGHNT, CDR2 YENEEA. The V end lost 1 base, the J end lost 7 bases, and 11 bases lay between the germline ends. This CDR3 is built from 13 residues. CDR3 in amino acids: CASSLGGAGEQYF. The CDR3 DNA follows: TGTGCCAGCAGCTTAGGGGGGGCTGGGGAGCAGTACTTC. The entire variable domain, with the rest obtained from reference TRBV11-3 and TRBJ2-7, is as follows: EAGVVQSPRYKIIEKKQPVAFWCNPISGHNTLYWYLQNLGQGPELLIRYENEEAVDDSQLPKDRFSAERLKGVDSTLKIQPAELGDSAVYLCASSLGGAGEQYFGPGTRLTVT.

With respect to this clone: Distinct nucleotide sequences in the sample also encode this CDR3. The chain employs TRBV7-9 and TRBJ2-5; D unclear. V gave up 3 bases and J gave up 2 bases, with 4 bases separating them. The CDR3 length is 12 residues. Germline lookup yields CDR1 SEHNR and CDR2 FQNEAQ (reference sequence). The CDR3 loop reads CASSFSQETQYF. Here the CDR3 DNA reads TGTGCCAGCAGCTTCAGTCAAGAGACCCAGTACTTC.

The rearrangement joins TRBV18 to TRBJ2-3; 11 bases agree with TRBD2. The length of the CDR3 is 18 residues. Trimming removed 1 base from V and 3 bases from J; junction bases left unmatched: 9. From germline, CDR1 is KGHSH and CDR2 LQKENI. CDR3 nucleotide sequence: TGTGCCAGCTCACCACTTTTGACTAGCGGGGTCGGGACAGATACGCAGTATTTT. It is translated as CASSPLLTSGVGTDTQYF.

The rearrangement uses TRBV2 and TRBJ2-1, with D perhaps being TRBD1 or TRBD2 (5 bases each). Per the germline V gene, CDR1 is SNHLY and CDR2 is FYNNEI. This CDR3 spans 15 amino acids. V was shortened by 5 bases and J by 10 bases, with 21 bases between the two germline ends. This chain's CDR3 is CASSRFGTVVGEQFF. CDR3 nucleotides: TGTGCCAGCAGTCGCTTCGGGACCGTCGTCGGGGAGCAGTTCTTC.

The V and J genes are TRBV7-9 and TRBJ2-7, with 9 bases identical to TRBD1. V shed 5 bases and J 1 base; nucleotides not matched to a gene: 9. Germline CDR1 and CDR2: SEHNR and FQNEAQ (reference sequence). The CDR3 sequence is 16 residues long. This chain's CDR3 is CASSETGTGPSYEQYF. CDR3 nucleotide sequence: TGTGCCAGCAGCGAAACCGGGACAGGGCCGTCCTACGAGCAGTACTTC.

The chain uses TRBV5-1 and TRBJ2-7, with 12 bases aligning to TRBD2. Losses at the gene ends were 3 bases for V and 3 bases for J; bases not matched to a gene: 4. CDR1 SGHRS and CDR2 YFSETQ come from the germline V gene. The CDR3 extends over 15 amino acids. The CDR3 loop reads CASSSGLAGSYEQYF. CDR3 nucleotides: TGCGCCAGCAGCTCAGGACTAGCGGGAAGCTACGAGCAGTACTTC.

The V call is TRBV19, the J call TRBJ1-5; 9 bases line up with TRBD1. Germline loops: CDR1 LNHDA, CDR2 SQIVND (reference sequence). V trimming: 7 bases; J trimming: 3 bases; junction bases outside the gene matches: 10. This CDR3 contains 16 residues. For the CDR3, the DNA is TGTGCCAGTACACCCTTGGGACAGGGATACAATCAGCCCCAGCATTTT. Amino acids: CASTPLGQGYNQPQHF. Combining the CDR3 with reference TRBV19 and TRBJ1-5 gives the whole variable domain DGGITQSPKYLFRKEGQNVTLSCEQNLNHDAMYWYRQDPGQGLRLIYYSQIVNDFQKGDIAEGYSVSREKKESFPLTVTSAQKNPTAFYLCASTPLGQGYNQPQHFGDGTRLSIL.

This chain uses TRBV29-1 with TRBJ1-1; D unclear. This CDR3 comprises 11 residues. Trimming pared 6 bases from V and 5 bases from J, leaving 10 bases between. Germline CDR1 SQVTM, CDR2 ANQGSEA. The CDR3 DNA reads as TGCAGCGTATTCCCCGGGACTGAAGCTTTCTTT. Its translation: CSVFPGTEAFF.

This rearrangement joins TRBV19 to TRBJ2-1; 7 bases map to TRBD1. Germline V gives CDR1 LNHDA, CDR2 SQIVND (reference sequence). V was clipped by 7 bases and J by 4 bases; unmatched bases: 13. This CDR3 is 16 amino acids long. The CDR3 spells CASTLTGDVRYNEQFF. CDR3 nucleotide sequence: TGTGCCAGTACCCTAACAGGGGATGTGCGTTACAATGAGCAGTTCTTC.

The chain has TRBV30 and TRBJ2-1; 9 bases match TRBD2. The V gene end was trimmed by 4 bases and the J gene end by 3 bases; junction bases not matched to a gene: 4. CDR1 and CDR2 (germline): GTSNPN, SVGIG (reference sequence). The CDR3 spans 14 residues. In nucleotides, the CDR3 is TGTGCCTGGACTAGCGGGACCTTCTACAATGAGCAGTTCTTC. Translating it yields CAWTSGTFYNEQFF.

J is TRBJ2-7 and V is TRBV9; D is unresolved. CDR1 SGDLS and CDR2 YYNGEE come from the germline V gene. V lost 0 bases and J lost 3, with 7 bases in between. The CDR3 covers 13 residues. The CDR3: CASSVEGNYEQYF. The CDR3 nucleotides read TGTGCCAGCAGCGTAGAAGGGAACTACGAGCAGTACTTC.

The CDR3 is CASSEALLQAGGYTF. In nucleotides, the CDR3 is TGTGCCAGCAGTGAAGCGCTTCTGCAAGCGGGTGGCTACACCTTC. This chain uses TRBV6-1 with TRBJ1-2, with D unclear. Trimming cost V 0 bases and J 7 bases, with 15 bases left between them. This CDR3 is built from 15 residues. Germline CDR1 is MNHNS and CDR2 is SASEGT.